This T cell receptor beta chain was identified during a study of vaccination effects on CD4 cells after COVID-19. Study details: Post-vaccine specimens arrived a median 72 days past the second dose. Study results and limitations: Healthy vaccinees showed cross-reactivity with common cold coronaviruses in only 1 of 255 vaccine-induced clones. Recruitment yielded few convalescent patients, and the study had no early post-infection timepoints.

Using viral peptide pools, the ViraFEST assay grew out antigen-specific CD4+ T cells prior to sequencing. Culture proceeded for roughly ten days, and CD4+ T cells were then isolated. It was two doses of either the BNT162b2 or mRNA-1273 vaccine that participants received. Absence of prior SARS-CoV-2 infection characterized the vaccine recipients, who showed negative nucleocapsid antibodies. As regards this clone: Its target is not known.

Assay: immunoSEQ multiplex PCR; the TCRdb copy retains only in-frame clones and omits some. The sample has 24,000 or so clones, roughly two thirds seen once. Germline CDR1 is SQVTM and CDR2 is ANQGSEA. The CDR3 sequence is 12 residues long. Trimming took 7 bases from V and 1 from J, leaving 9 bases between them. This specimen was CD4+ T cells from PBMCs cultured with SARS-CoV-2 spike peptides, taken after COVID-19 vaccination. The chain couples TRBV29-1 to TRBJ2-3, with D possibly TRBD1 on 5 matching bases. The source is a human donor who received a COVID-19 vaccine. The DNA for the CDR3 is TGCAGCGGGAAGACAGGCACAGATACGCAGTATTTT. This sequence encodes CSGKTGTDTQYF.